The 28 T cell receptor beta chains presented below share a single source sample, sequenced in a study of cytomegalovirus exposure and HLA in healthy donors. TCRdb keeps only in-frame clones here, not all; method: immunoSEQ multiplex PCR. The table includes about 55,000 clones, around 90% detected once. Sequenced material: PBMCs. These receptors were taken from a man aged 18 to 29 in good health and CMV-seronegative.

This chain joins TRBV28 and TRBJ1-4; no firm D call. Trimming took 7 bases from V and 8 from J, leaving 17 bases between them. This CDR3 contains 14 residues. CDR1 and CDR2 (germline): MDHEN, SYDVKM. Here the CDR3 DNA reads TGTGCCAGCACCGCCTTGGGAGGTCGGGAAAAACTGTTTTTT. Translating it yields CASTALGGREKLFF.

V gene TRBV28 combines with J gene TRBJ2-7; D remains ambiguous. Germline assignment: CDR1 MDHEN and CDR2 SYDVKM. CDR3 length equals 12 residues. V lost 1 base and J lost 6, with 7 bases in between. The CDR3 here is CASSLSRFEQYF. DNA for the CDR3: TGTGCCAGCAGTTTATCTAGATTCGAGCAGTACTTC.

The chain has TRBV6-5 and TRBJ1-1; D perhaps matches TRBD1 (6 bases). CDR1 and CDR2 (germline): MNHEY, SVGAGI. V lost 5 bases and J 2 bases, leaving 9 bases between the germline ends. The CDR3 length is 13 residues. The CDR3 DNA follows: TGTGCCAGCAGTAGGGGGGGAAACACTGAAGCTTTCTTT. Protein sequence: CASSRGGNTEAFF.

This clone was found once. This sequence joins TRBV19 and TRBJ1-2; D unclear. The germline V and J ends were trimmed by 6 bases and 1 base, with 6 bases remaining between them. There are 12 residues in the CDR3. In germline, CDR1 is LNHDA, CDR2 SQIVND (reference sequence). The CDR3, as DNA: TGTGCCAGTAGACACAATAACTATGGCTACACCTTC. It encodes CASRHNNYGYTF.

The chain is built from TRBV10-1 and TRBJ2-3, with TRBD2 as a possible D gene (5 bases). The CDR3 totals 15 residues. Trimming took off 5 bases at V and 2 bases at J, with 14 bases between the two ends. Per germline, CDR1 WNHNN and CDR2 SYGVQD (reference sequence). CDR3 region: CASSREGRFTDTQYF. The CDR3 DNA follows: TGCGCCAGCAGTCGGGAAGGGCGATTCACAGATACGCAGTATTTT.

The chain recombines TRBV19 with TRBJ2-1; D unresolved. The CDR3 covers 13 residues. Germline loops: CDR1 LNHDA, CDR2 SQIVND (reference sequence). V was cut by 3 bases and J by 2 bases, with 5 bases left in between. In nucleotides, the CDR3 is TGTGCCAGTAGTATCAATCCCTACAATGAGCAGTTCTTC. As protein: CASSINPYNEQFF.

The chain links TRBV7-8 to TRBJ2-5; TRBD2 aligns across 14 bases. The V and J ends lost 0 bases and 5 bases, in that order; junction bases with no gene match: 8. The CDR3 contains 18 residues. Germline CDR1 SGHVS, CDR2 FQNEAQ. The CDR3 sequence: CASSLAGLAGGRRETQYF. The CDR3 region has the DNA TGTGCCAGCAGCTTAGCTGGACTAGCGGGAGGAAGGAGGGAGACCCAGTACTTC. Together with reference TRBV7-8 and TRBJ2-5, the CDR3 gives the full variable domain: GAGVSQSPRYKVAKRGQDVALRCDPISGHVSLFWYQQALGQGPEFLTYFQNEAQLDKSGLPSDRFFAERPEGSVSTLKIQRTQQEDSAVYLCASSLAGLAGGRRETQYFGPGTRLLVL.

A note on this clone: The sample carries other DNA sequences with the same CDR3. The chain couples TRBV2 to TRBJ2-1, with a tentative D call TRBD2 (5 bases). The germline V gene has CDR1 SNHLY and CDR2 FYNNEI. V shed 0 bases and J shed 4 bases, with 10 bases lying between them. This CDR3 spans 15 amino acids. The CDR3: CASSEAGGGYNEQFF. The CDR3 DNA follows: TGTGCCAGCAGTGAAGCCGGCGGAGGATACAATGAGCAGTTCTTC.

V and J are TRBV25-1 and TRBJ2-7, with TRBD1 matching 12 bases. J lost 5 bases, V lost 6 bases, and 5 bases had no gene match. The CDR3 consists of 14 residues. Germline V lookup: CDR1 MGHDK, CDR2 SYGVNS. The CDR3 loop is CASRGQGALHEQYF. For the CDR3, the DNA is TGTGCCAGCAGGGGACAGGGGGCGCTCCACGAGCAGTACTTC.

The J gene is TRBJ1-1, the V gene TRBV2; D possibly corresponds to TRBD1 (5 bases). CDR1 SNHLY and CDR2 FYNNEI come from the germline V gene. V lost 7 bases to trimming and J lost 4 bases, with 19 bases between them. The CDR3 spans 15 residues. The CDR3 nucleotides read TGTGCCAGCAAACGGAGGGGAGGGGCTATCACTGAAGCTTTCTTT. It specifies CASKRRGGAITEAFF.

The chain's CDR3 is CASTGRARGSNQPQHF. Here the CDR3 DNA reads TGTGCCAGCACTGGGAGGGCACGGGGTAGCAATCAGCCCCAGCATTTT. The chain uses TRBV6-6 and TRBJ1-5; no clear D. V lost 7 bases and J 0 bases, leaving 16 bases between the germline ends. The germline gives CDR1 MNHNY, CDR2 SVGAGI (reference sequence). This CDR3 comprises 16 residues.

The chain employs TRBV6-6 and TRBJ1-5, with D perhaps TRBD1 (6 bases). Germline-derived CDR1 and CDR2 are MNHNY and SVGAGI (reference sequence). Trimming took off 5 bases at V and 3 bases at J, with 8 bases between the two ends. The CDR3 covers 13 residues. This chain's CDR3 is CASSPGHNQPQHF. DNA for the CDR3: TGTGCCAGCAGTCCGGGACACAATCAGCCCCAGCATTTT.

The V gene is TRBV7-2, the J gene TRBJ2-2; D possibly corresponds to TRBD1 (6 bases). The CDR3 is 14 residues long. V was pared by 5 bases and J by 2 bases, with 9 bases between. CDR1 is SGHTA and CDR2 is FQGNSA in the germline V gene. The CDR3 DNA sequence: TGTGCCAGCAGCCCACAGGGTAACACCGGGGAGCTGTTTTTT. Its protein product is CASSPQGNTGELFF.

The chain uses TRBV27 and TRBJ2-1; 9 bases agree with TRBD1. CDR1 is MNHEY and CDR2 is SMNVEV in the germline V gene (reference sequence). The CDR3 sequence is 17 residues long. Trimming at V came to 5 bases and at J to 0 bases, leaving 8 bases not matched to a gene. The CDR3 region has the DNA TGTGCCAGCAGTCTCCGGGACAGGGTTAGCTCCTACAATGAGCAGTTCTTC. Protein product: CASSLRDRVSSYNEQFF.

The chain joins TRBV7-9 to TRBJ2-5; 7 positions match TRBD2. Per the germline V gene, CDR1 is SEHNR and CDR2 is FQNEAQ (reference sequence). This CDR3 is 17 amino acids long. V lost 5 bases, J lost 4 bases, and 16 bases stayed unmatched. CDR3 DNA: TGTGCCAGCAGCCCAAGCCAAGGACTAGGATGGGGAGAGACCCAGTACTTC. This gives the protein CASSPSQGLGWGETQYF.

V gene TRBV2 combines with J gene TRBJ1-5, with TRBD1 matching over 10 bases. Germline CDR1 is SNHLY and CDR2 is FYNNEI. The CDR3 runs 15 residues. Unmatched junction bases numbered 4, after V lost 5 bases and J lost 3 bases. CDR3 amino acids: CASSPGTGDNQPQHF. DNA for the CDR3: TGTGCCAGCAGTCCCGGGACAGGGGACAATCAGCCCCAGCATTTT.

The gene calls are TRBV5-1 and TRBJ2-1, with D maybe TRBD2 (6 bases). Germline assignment: CDR1 SGHRS and CDR2 YFSETQ. The CDR3 totals 16 residues. V was clipped by 4 bases and J by 3 bases, with 17 bases between them. CDR3 sequence: CASSIHRDSLYNEQFF. The CDR3 nucleotides read TGCGCCAGCAGCATTCACCGGGACTCACTCTACAATGAGCAGTTCTTC.

The V call is TRBV18, the J call TRBJ2-7; 7 nucleotides agree with TRBD2. This CDR3 comprises 14 residues. Germline loops: CDR1 KGHSH, CDR2 LQKENI. The junction had 3 bases not matched to a gene; V was cut back by 0 bases and J by 4 bases. DNA for the CDR3: TGTGCCAGCTCACCACCGGGACTAAAATACGAGCAGTACTTC. It specifies CASSPPGLKYEQYF.

V gene TRBV19 combines with J gene TRBJ2-3; 13 nucleotides line up with TRBD2. J lost 3 bases, V lost 4 bases, and 1 base had no gene match. The length of the CDR3 is 15 residues. Germline V gene sequence: CDR1 LNHDA, CDR2 SQIVND (reference sequence). CDR3 DNA sequence: TGTGCCAGTAGTACGGGACTAGCGGGGACAGATACGCAGTATTTT. It specifies CASSTGLAGTDTQYF.

The chain combines TRBV5-6 with TRBJ2-7; 9 nucleotides line up with TRBD1. The CDR3 runs 17 residues. V was clipped by 4 bases and J by 0 bases; unmatched bases: 11. Germline V gene lookup returns CDR1 SGHDT and CDR2 YYEEEE. CDR3 bases: TGTGCCAGCAGCACTTACCGGACAGGGGCTAGCTCCTACGAGCAGTACTTC. Protein: CASSTYRTGASSYEQYF.

The chain is built from TRBV2 and TRBJ2-1, with 11 bases that match TRBD2. The V gene's germline CDR1 is SNHLY and CDR2 FYNNEI. Germline trimming cut 2 bases from V and 10 bases from J; bases unmatched to any gene: 7. The CDR3 has 15 residues. The CDR3 DNA is TGTGCCAGCAGTGAACTAGCGGGAGGCGCTCGGGAGCAGTTCTTC. Its protein is CASSELAGGAREQFF.

DNA for the CDR3: TGTGCCAGCAGCCCACTTGGGGCCGGGGGACGCGAGCAGTACTTC. It codes for CASSPLGAGGREQYF. The rearrangement joins TRBV6-5 to TRBJ2-7; possibly TRBD2 for D (6 bases). The CDR3 is 15 amino acids. CDR1 and CDR2 from the germline V gene are MNHEY and SVGAGI. V was shortened by 6 bases and J by 6 bases, with 21 bases between the two germline ends.

The genes are TRBV6-5 and TRBJ2-1; perhaps TRBD2 as D (6 bases). The length of the CDR3 is 11 residues. From germline, CDR1 is MNHEY and CDR2 SVGAGI. V gave up 7 bases and J gave up 13 bases, with 14 bases separating them. The CDR3 loop is CASKVAGTQFF. The DNA for the CDR3 is TGTGCCAGCAAGGTCGCCGGGACTCAGTTCTTC.

V gene TRBV18 combines with J gene TRBJ1-5; maybe TRBD1 (5 bases). Trimming pared 3 bases from V and 3 bases from J, leaving 15 bases between. CDR1 is KGHSH and CDR2 is LQKENI in the germline V gene. There are 16 residues in the CDR3. The CDR3 sequence is CASSPSRGRVNQPQHF. CDR3 in DNA: TGTGCCAGCTCACCCTCGCGGGGACGAGTCAATCAGCCCCAGCATTTT.

The J gene is TRBJ2-5, the V gene TRBV6-1; 10 nucleotides match TRBD1. The CDR3 is 13 amino acids. V was pared by 6 bases and J by 5 bases, with 3 bases of the junction left unmatched. Germline-derived CDR1 and CDR2 are MNHNS and SASEGT. CDR3 nucleotides: TGTGCCAGCAGCTGGACAGGGGGTGAGACCCAGTACTTC. Translated: CASSWTGGETQYF.

The V call is TRBV15, the J call TRBJ2-7; no clear D. Per the germline V gene, CDR1 is LNHNV and CDR2 is YYDKDF (reference sequence). The germline V and J ends were trimmed by 4 bases and 7 bases, with 8 bases remaining between them. The CDR3 is 11 amino acids. The CDR3 DNA reads TGTGCCACCAGCACTCAACAGGAGCAGTACTTC. This encodes CATSTQQEQYF.

The sample holds one count of this clone. CDR3 bases: TGTGCCAGCAGTAGGACAGGGGCAAATCAGCCCCAGCATTTT. Translated: CASSRTGANQPQHF. J is TRBJ1-5 and V is TRBV25-1; the match to TRBD1 covers 9 bases. V was pared by 5 bases and J by 4 bases, with 3 bases of the junction left unmatched. Germline V gene lookup returns CDR1 MGHDK and CDR2 SYGVNS. The CDR3 is 14 amino acids.

This chain uses TRBV29-1 with TRBJ2-7, with D uncertain. The CDR3 totals 11 residues. Trimming removed 8 bases at V and 4 bases at J, with 12 bases between. Germline-derived CDR1 and CDR2 are SQVTM and ANQGSEA. DNA for the CDR3: TGCAGCCCCGCGTACGGTTACGAGCAGTACTTC. Protein product: CSPAYGYEQYF.